Each of the 7 T cell receptor beta chains below was sequenced from the same sample in a study of cytomegalovirus exposure and HLA in healthy donors. A multiplex PCR was run with 60 Vbeta primers and 13 Jbeta primers. Sequencing used immunoSEQ multiplex PCR; TCRdb keeps in-frame clones, though not all of them. The data contain about 180,000 clones, about 79% of them singletons. Material for sequencing was PBMCs. All receptors come from a middle-aged man in good health and CMV-seropositive.

The V call is TRBV6-1, the J call TRBJ2-3; 12 bases line up with TRBD2. In germline, CDR1 is MNHNS, CDR2 SASEGT. The CDR3 totals 15 residues. After removal of 7 bases from V and 5 bases from J, the junction contained 7 bases not matched to a gene. The CDR3 DNA follows: TGTGCCAGCAACAGACTAGCGGGAGAGGGAGATACGCAGTATTTT. Encoded protein: CASNRLAGEGDTQYF.

The genes are TRBV14 and TRBJ1-2; D remains unclear. CDR1 is SGHDN, CDR2 FVKESK, per germline. V gave up 5 bases and J gave up 2 bases, with 18 bases separating them. The CDR3 consists of 16 residues. The DNA of the CDR3 is TGTGCCAGCAGCACGGGGTGGGCGACTACCAACTATGGCTACACCTTC. Encoded protein: CASSTGWATTNYGYTF. Full variable domain (rest looked up from reference TRBV14 and TRBJ1-2): EAGVTQFPSHSVIEKGQTVTLRCDPISGHDNLYWYRRVMGKEIKFLLHFVKESKQDESGMPNNRFLAERTGGTYSTLKVQPAELEDSGVYFCASSTGWATTNYGYTFGSGTRLTVV.

The chain uses TRBV6-1 and TRBJ2-5; possibly TRBD2 for D (6 bases). CDR3 length equals 11 residues. Trimming left V 7 bases short and J 9 bases short, with 12 bases between. CDR1 and CDR2 (germline): MNHNS, SASEGT. In DNA, the CDR3 is TGTGCCAGCACCGGGACTGCGGCCCAGTACTTC. It translates to CASTGTAAQYF.

A single count supports this clone. This rearrangement joins TRBV30 to TRBJ2-1; 11 positions agree with TRBD2. The V and J ends lost 1 base and 0 bases, in that order; junction bases with no gene match: 8. The CDR3 length is 18 residues. Germline V gene lookup returns CDR1 GTSNPN and CDR2 SVGIG (reference sequence). CDR3: CAWSGPSGRSFSYNEQFF. CDR3 in DNA: TGTGCCTGGAGTGGACCTAGCGGGAGGTCCTTCTCCTACAATGAGCAGTTCTTC.

The chain carries TRBV28 and TRBJ2-3, with TRBD2 matching over 11 bases. In germline, CDR1 is MDHEN, CDR2 SYDVKM. The CDR3 spans 18 residues. The V and J ends lost 1 base and 2 bases, in that order; junction bases with no gene match: 8. The chain's CDR3 is CASSLFPLAGGSTDTQYF. Here the CDR3 DNA reads TGTGCCAGCAGTTTATTTCCCTTAGCGGGAGGGTCCACAGATACGCAGTATTTT.

The chain uses TRBV11-3 and TRBJ1-4; D remains unclear. The CDR3 runs to 13 residues. Germline CDR1 reads SGHNT; CDR2 reads YENEEA. The V end lost 5 bases, the J end lost 7 bases, and 11 bases lay between the germline ends. Here the CDR3 DNA reads TGTGCCAGCAGCCGACGGGAGGGTGAAAAACTGTTTTTT. This encodes CASSRREGEKLFF.

This clone appeared a few times. This chain joins TRBV5-6 and TRBJ2-5, with 7 bases aligning to TRBD1. The V segment lost 3 bases and the J segment 9 bases; nucleotides outside the gene matches: 8. This CDR3 has 13 residues. The germline CDR1 and CDR2 sequences are SGHDT and YYEEEE. The CDR3 region has the DNA TGTGCCAGCAGCTCTCCGGACAGGCCGGCCCAGTACTTC. It translates to CASSSPDRPAQYF.